The clone carrying this T cell receptor beta chain has just a few counts. This CDR3 has 16 residues. Unmatched junction bases numbered 12, after V lost 1 base and J lost 9 bases. This specimen comes from a study of CD8 T cells in ankylosing spondylitis. Each CDR3 protein is one row after TCRdb ran MiXCR on the 5' RACE reads. The profile covers about 170,000 distinct CDR3 sequences, with 15% to 20% appearing a single time and about 7.8% taken by the ten largest. V gene TRBV12-3 or TRBV12-4 combines with J gene TRBJ2-1; TRBD1 matches at 7 bases. The receptor's source is a male donor with ankylosing spondylitis or in good health (not recorded which). Input material: blood, either unsorted or a sorted T cell fraction (not recorded which). DNA for the CDR3: TGTGCCAGCAGTTTAGGGCGAAGACAGGGTGCGACTGAGCAGTTCTTC. It codes for CASSLGRRQGATEQFF.